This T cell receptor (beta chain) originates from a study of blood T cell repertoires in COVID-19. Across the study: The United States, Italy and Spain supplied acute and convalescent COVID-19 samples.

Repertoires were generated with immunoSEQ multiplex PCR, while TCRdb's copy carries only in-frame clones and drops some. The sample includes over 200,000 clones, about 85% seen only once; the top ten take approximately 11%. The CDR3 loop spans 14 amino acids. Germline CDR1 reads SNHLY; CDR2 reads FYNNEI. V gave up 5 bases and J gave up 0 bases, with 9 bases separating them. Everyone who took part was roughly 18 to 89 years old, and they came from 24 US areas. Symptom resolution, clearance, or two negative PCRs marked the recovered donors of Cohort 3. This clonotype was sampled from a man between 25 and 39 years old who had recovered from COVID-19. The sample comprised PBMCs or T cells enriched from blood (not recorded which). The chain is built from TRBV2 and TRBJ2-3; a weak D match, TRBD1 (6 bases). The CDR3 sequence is CASSRDKSTDTQYF. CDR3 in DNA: TGTGCCAGCAGTCGGGACAAAAGCACAGATACGCAGTATTTT.